These 7 T cell receptor beta chains came from one sample sequenced in a study of OX40 agonist ivuxolimab in advanced cancers. Profiled with immunoSEQ multiplex PCR; TCRdb holds only in-frame clones, not every one. This sample has approximately 54,000 clones, with roughly 90% found just once. This sample comprised CD4+ or CD8+ T cells sorted from blood, obtained in a trial of the OX40 agonist ivuxolimab. Every receptor here comes from an adult with an advanced solid tumor such as melanoma, head and neck, liver or kidney cancer.

Here the CDR3 reads CAISESQAGLSGNEQFF. The CDR3 nucleotides are TGTGCCATCAGTGAATCCCAGGCAGGATTATCGGGCAATGAGCAGTTCTTC. The chain combines TRBV10-3 with TRBJ2-1; D not resolved. V dropped 3 bases and J dropped 6 bases, with 21 bases sitting between them. The germline CDR1 and CDR2 sequences are ENHRY and SYGVKD. The CDR3 length is 17 residues.

The rearrangement links TRBV19 to TRBJ1-4, with 7 nucleotides matching TRBD1. This CDR3 spans 17 amino acids. Losses at the gene ends were 5 bases for V and 4 bases for J; bases not matched to a gene: 13. From germline, CDR1 is LNHDA and CDR2 SQIVND (reference sequence). CDR3 bases: TGTGCCAGTAGTCACGACAGGGAGAAGCAAGGTAATGAAAAACTGTTTTTT. This translates into CASSHDREKQGNEKLFF.

This clone was observed once. The chain couples TRBV7-3 to TRBJ2-7, with D perhaps being TRBD1 or TRBD2 (5 bases each). The CDR3 has 14 amino acids. V lost 5 bases and J lost 6, with 17 bases in between. Germline V CDR1 and CDR2: SGHTA, FQGTGA. For the CDR3, the DNA is TGTGCCAGCAGCCGGGACCAGCTTTTTAGCGAGCAGTACTTC. This sequence encodes CASSRDQLFSEQYF.

This rearrangement joins TRBV11-3 to TRBJ2-5; 8 positions agree with TRBD1. V gave up 2 bases and J gave up 5 bases; unmatched junction bases: 1. From germline, CDR1 is SGHNT and CDR2 YENEEA. The CDR3 is 13 residues long. The CDR3 nucleotides read TGTGCCAGCAGCTTATCAGGGGGCGAGACCCAGTACTTC. Protein sequence: CASSLSGGETQYF. The full variable domain, in which reference TRBV11-3 and TRBJ2-5 provide the parts outside the CDR3, is EAGVVQSPRYKIIEKKQPVAFWCNPISGHNTLYWYLQNLGQGPELLIRYENEEAVDDSQLPKDRFSAERLKGVDSTLKIQPAELGDSAVYLCASSLSGGETQYFGPGTRLLVL.

The chain carries TRBV5-1 and TRBJ1-2; no clear D. Trimming stripped 4 bases from V and 6 bases from J, with 22 bases between. The CDR3 has 16 amino acids. Germline V gene lookup returns CDR1 SGHRS and CDR2 YFSETQ. As DNA, the CDR3 is TGCGCCAGCAGCCCTGACACACTTGCTACTTTTGATGGCTACACCTTC. Its protein is CASSPDTLATFDGYTF.

The genes are TRBV14 and TRBJ1-6; 7 nucleotides agree with TRBD1. V was pared by 6 bases and J by 5 bases, with 7 bases of the junction left unmatched. This CDR3 is built from 15 residues. Germline V gene lookup returns CDR1 SGHDN and CDR2 FVKESK. The CDR3 loop reads CASRYGQANNSPLHF. The DNA of the CDR3 is TGTGCCAGCAGATACGGACAGGCCAATAATTCACCCCTCCACTTT.

This chain connects TRBV5-4 to TRBJ1-2; 7 bases fit TRBD1. V lost 4 bases and J lost 0; bases outside the gene matches: 9. Germline CDR1 is SGHNT and CDR2 is YYREEE (reference sequence). The CDR3 extends over 16 amino acids. This CDR3 reads CASSALGGGPNYGYTF. CDR3 nucleotides: TGTGCCAGCAGCGCCCTAGGGGGCGGCCCTAACTATGGCTACACCTTC.